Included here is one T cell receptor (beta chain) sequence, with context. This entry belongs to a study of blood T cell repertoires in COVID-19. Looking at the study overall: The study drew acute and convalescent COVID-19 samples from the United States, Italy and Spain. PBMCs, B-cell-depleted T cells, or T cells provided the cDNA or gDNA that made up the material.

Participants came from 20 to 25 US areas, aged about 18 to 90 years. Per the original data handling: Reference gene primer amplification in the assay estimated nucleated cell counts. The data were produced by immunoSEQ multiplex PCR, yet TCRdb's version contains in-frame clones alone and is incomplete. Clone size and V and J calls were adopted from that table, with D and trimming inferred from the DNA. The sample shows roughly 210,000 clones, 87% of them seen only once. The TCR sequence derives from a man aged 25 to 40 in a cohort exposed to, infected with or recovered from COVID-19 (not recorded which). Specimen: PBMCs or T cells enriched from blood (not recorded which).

The CDR3 coding sequence is TGTGCCAGCAGTGTAACGCTATACGAGCAGTACTTC. It encodes CASSVTLYEQYF. The chain employs TRBV2 and TRBJ2-7; no clear D. Germline V CDR1 and CDR2: SNHLY, FYNNEI. Deletions cut 4 bases from V and 4 bases from J, with 8 bases between. The CDR3 sequence is 12 residues long.